These 31 T cell receptor beta chains share one sample of origin, sequenced in a study of blood T cell repertoires in COVID-19. Clones were sequenced by immunoSEQ multiplex PCR, and TCRdb holds only the in-frame ones, with some missing. The sample includes more than 90,000 clones, 60% to 85% of them seen just once. The specimen was peripheral blood. These receptors were taken from a man aged 70 or older with acute or convalescent COVID-19.

The CDR3 reads CASSQRTGGTDTQYF. The CDR3, as DNA: TGTGCCAGCAGTCAACGGACAGGGGGCACAGATACGCAGTATTTT. This sequence joins TRBV27 and TRBJ2-3, with 9 nucleotides matching TRBD1. This CDR3 comprises 15 residues. Germline V gene data show CDR1 as MNHEY and CDR2 as SMNVEV (reference sequence). Trimming cost V 5 bases and J 1 base; bases outside gene matches: 4.

V usage is TRBV13 and J usage is TRBJ1-2; D is perhaps TRBD1 (6 bases). Trimming left V 5 bases short and J 12 bases short, with 16 bases between. Germline V gives CDR1 PRHDT, CDR2 FYEKMQ (reference sequence). There are 12 residues in the CDR3. CDR3 coding DNA: TGTGCCAGCAGCAACCCGGACAGCCCGCACACCTTC. Its translation: CASSNPDSPHTF.

This sequence joins TRBV2 and TRBJ2-3, with 13 nucleotides matching TRBD2. CDR3 length: 17 residues. Germline CDR1 is SNHLY and CDR2 is FYNNEI. The junction had 15 bases not matched to a gene; V was cut back by 7 bases and J by 8 bases. The CDR3 DNA is TGTGCCAGCACTGACGGACTAGCGGGAGTGTCAGGGCGTACGCAGTATTTT. This codes for CASTDGLAGVSGRTQYF.

The V gene is TRBV3-1 (or the pseudogene TRBV3-2), the J gene TRBJ2-1, with a tentative D call TRBD1 (6 bases). CDR1 is LGHDT, CDR2 YNNKEL, per germline (reference sequence). The CDR3 spans 16 residues. The V end lost 0 bases, the J end lost 5 bases, and 14 bases lay between the germline ends. The CDR3 DNA reads as TGTGCCAGCAGCCAAGATGGACAGATAGGGGACAATGAGCAGTTCTTC. As protein: CASSQDGQIGDNEQFF.

This clone has just a few counts. The rearrangement joins TRBV7-3 to TRBJ2-5; tentative D call: TRBD2 (5 bases). This CDR3 has 13 residues. Germline V gives CDR1 SGHTA, CDR2 FQGTGA. Trimming left V 5 bases short and J 2 bases short, with 9 bases between. For the CDR3, the DNA is TGTGCCAGCAGCCCGGGATCACAAGAGACCCAGTACTTC. It specifies CASSPGSQETQYF.

The CDR3 DNA reads as TGCGCCAGCAGCTTGATGGGGCCCGCCTACAATGAGCAGTTCTTC. This translates into CASSLMGPAYNEQFF. This rearrangement joins TRBV5-1 to TRBJ2-1; perhaps TRBD1 as D (5 bases). The CDR3 extends over 15 amino acids. Germline CDR1 is SGHRS and CDR2 is YFSETQ. Trimming cost V 1 base and J 2 bases, with 10 bases left between them.

Only a few counts were recorded for this clone. The J gene is TRBJ1-1, the V gene TRBV5-1, with D hard to call. This CDR3 spans 13 amino acids. The germline V gene encodes CDR1 SGHRS and CDR2 YFSETQ. V shed 5 bases and J shed 0 bases, with 8 bases lying between them. CDR3 DNA: TGCGCCAGCAGATCGGTCATGAACACTGAAGCTTTCTTT. Translated: CASRSVMNTEAFF.

The V and J genes are TRBV6-5 and TRBJ1-2; unclear D gene. V gave up 2 bases and J gave up 4 bases, with 5 bases separating them. The CDR3 is 12 residues long. The germline CDR1 and CDR2 sequences are MNHEY and SVGAGI. CDR3 DNA: TGTGCCAGCAGTTACGGCTTCTATGGCTACACCTTC. Its protein is CASSYGFYGYTF.

The chain joins TRBV19 to TRBJ2-1, with a weak D call TRBD2 (5 bases). Trimming removed 3 bases from V and 0 bases from J, with 9 bases in between. Germline V gene lookup returns CDR1 LNHDA and CDR2 SQIVND (reference sequence). This CDR3 has 15 residues. CDR3: CASSMDFSSYNEQFF. The CDR3, as DNA: TGTGCCAGTAGTATGGACTTTTCCTCCTACAATGAGCAGTTCTTC.

The chain links TRBV11-1 to TRBJ1-1; D not certain. Trimming removed 2 bases from V and 5 bases from J, with 12 bases in between. Per germline, CDR1 SGHAT and CDR2 FQDESV (reference sequence). The CDR3 totals 14 residues. CDR3 in amino acids: CASSLSRGLTEAFF. The CDR3, as DNA: TGTGCCAGCAGCTTATCGCGGGGATTGACTGAAGCTTTCTTT.

V is TRBV10-2 and J is TRBJ1-5; no clear D. Deletions cut 2 bases from V and 1 base from J, with 6 bases between. This CDR3 is built from 14 residues. Germline loops: CDR1 WSHSY, CDR2 SAAADI. For the CDR3, the DNA is TGCGCCAGCAGTGAGAACAGCAGCAATCAGCCCCAGCATTTT. It is translated as CASSENSSNQPQHF.

The chain couples TRBV7-9 to TRBJ2-5; tentatively, D is TRBD2 (5 bases). V was pared by 1 base and J by 5 bases, with 11 bases between. This CDR3 contains 14 residues. Germline V gene data show CDR1 as SEHNR and CDR2 as FQNEAQ (reference sequence). CDR3 sequence (DNA): TGTGCCAGCAGCTTAGGTGCTAGCCCGGAGACCCAGTACTTC. Translated, it gives CASSLGASPETQYF.

This chain uses TRBV14 with TRBJ2-3; 9 bases agree with TRBD1. The germline gives CDR1 SGHDN, CDR2 FVKESK. Trimming cost V 0 bases and J 2 bases; bases outside gene matches: 9. There are 18 residues in the CDR3. The CDR3 loop reads CASSQEAYRGLFTDTQYF. The CDR3 DNA sequence: TGTGCCAGCAGCCAAGAAGCCTACAGGGGGCTATTCACAGATACGCAGTATTTT.

The chain couples TRBV7-9 to TRBJ1-3; D remains unclear. The CDR3 contains 17 residues. V lost 6 bases and J 2 bases, leaving 20 bases between the germline ends. Germline values: CDR1 SEHNR, CDR2 FQNEAQ (reference sequence). CDR3 sequence (DNA): TGTGCCAGCAGTCCGGAGGCTCCTACCAATACTGGAAACACCATATATTTT. It codes for CASSPEAPTNTGNTIYF.

This clone occurred a few times. The chain has TRBV4-2 and TRBJ2-7; 9 nucleotides line up with TRBD1. With V trimmed by 0 bases and J by 5 bases, 5 bases remained unmatched. Germline V gene lookup returns CDR1 LGHNA and CDR2 YNFKEQ. The CDR3 is made up of 15 amino acids. The CDR3: CASSQDGTGFDEQYF. Here the CDR3 DNA reads TGTGCCAGCAGCCAAGATGGGACAGGGTTCGACGAGCAGTACTTC.

The chain employs TRBV29-1 and TRBJ2-1; D remains unclear. This CDR3 contains 11 residues. The V end lost 3 bases, the J end lost 4 bases, and 4 bases lay between the germline ends. Germline-derived CDR1 and CDR2 are SQVTM and ANQGSEA. The CDR3 bases are TGCAGCGTTGATCGGTACAATGAGCAGTTCTTC. Translated: CSVDRYNEQFF.

The chain employs TRBV6-5 and TRBJ1-1; D ambiguous. V was cut by 0 bases and J by 7 bases, with 6 bases left in between. The CDR3 totals 12 residues. Per germline, CDR1 MNHEY and CDR2 SVGAGI. The CDR3 sequence: CASSYSTGEAFF. In DNA, the CDR3 is TGTGCCAGCAGTTACTCGACGGGTGAAGCTTTCTTT.

V gene TRBV20-1 combines with J gene TRBJ1-2; the D gene is possibly TRBD1 (6 bases). V lost 3 bases and J lost 6, with 8 bases in between. Looked up from germline, CDR1 is DFQATT and CDR2 is SNEGSKA (reference sequence). CDR3 length equals 11 residues. CDR3 sequence (DNA): TGCAGTGCTAGTACAGGGCATGGCTACACCTTC. Its protein product is CSASTGHGYTF.

V and J are TRBV4-1 and TRBJ1-1; D gene unclear. Germline V lookup: CDR1 MGHRA, CDR2 YSYEKL. V shed 0 bases and J shed 2 bases, with 7 bases lying between them. The CDR3 sequence is 14 residues long. In nucleotides, the CDR3 is TGCGCCAGCAGCCAAGATACAGCAAACACTGAAGCTTTCTTT. It codes for CASSQDTANTEAFF.

The rearrangement uses TRBV6-5 and TRBJ2-3; 7 bases agree with TRBD2. This CDR3 has 15 amino acids. V was clipped by 6 bases and J by 2 bases; unmatched bases: 8. Germline lookup yields CDR1 MNHEY and CDR2 SVGAGI. In DNA, the CDR3 is TGTGCCAGCAGCCCGCGGGGGACTAACACAGATACGCAGTATTTT. It yields the protein CASSPRGTNTDTQYF.

The chain uses TRBV5-4 and TRBJ2-5; D remains unclear. CDR3 length: 12 residues. Deletions cut 7 bases from V and 1 base from J, with 8 bases between. Germline CDR1 SGHNT, CDR2 YYREEE (reference sequence). This CDR3 reads CASGGSQETQYF. Here the CDR3 DNA reads TGTGCCAGCGGCGGCTCCCAAGAGACCCAGTACTTC.

This sequence joins TRBV7-2 and TRBJ2-2; 8 nucleotides align to TRBD2. The CDR3 runs to 17 residues. V gave up 0 bases and J gave up 1 base; unmatched junction bases: 4. From germline, CDR1 is SGHTA and CDR2 FQGNSA. The CDR3 DNA reads TGTGCCAGCAGCTTAGCGGTCACTAGCGGGAACACCGGGGAGCTGTTTTTT. It is translated as CASSLAVTSGNTGELFF.

The J gene is TRBJ2-5, the V gene TRBV4-1, with a weak D call TRBD2 (5 bases). CDR1 and CDR2 from the germline V gene are MGHRA and YSYEKL. Trimming stripped 0 bases from V and 0 bases from J, with 14 bases between. The CDR3 length is 17 residues. The CDR3 DNA reads as TGCGCCAGCAGCCAAGATGGGAGCAGAGCGTACCAAGAGACCCAGTACTTC. It yields the protein CASSQDGSRAYQETQYF.

The chain couples TRBV21-1 to TRBJ1-5. TRBV21-1 is an annotated pseudogene. CDR3 length: 11 residues. For the CDR3, the DNA is TGTGCCAGCACCCCTAGGTTGCCCCAGCATTTT. Amino acids: CASTPRLPQHF.

Turning to this clone: The sample holds other DNA sequences that translate to the same CDR3. The chain uses TRBV11-2 and TRBJ2-2, with D possibly TRBD2 on 7 matching bases. The CDR3 has 15 residues. V lost 1 base, J lost 4 bases, and 10 bases lay in between. Germline CDR1 and CDR2: SGHAT and FQNNGV. The CDR3 region is CASSLVGGATGELFF. CDR3 DNA: TGTGCCAGCAGCTTAGTGGGGGGGGCCACCGGGGAGCTGTTTTTT.

The genes are TRBV2 and TRBJ2-5; TRBD2 matches at 12 bases. The V gene end was trimmed by 6 bases and the J gene end by 2 bases; junction bases not matched to a gene: 10. Germline CDR1 and CDR2: SNHLY and FYNNEI. This CDR3 has 17 residues. The chain's CDR3 is CASRASGGAARQETQYF. CDR3 in DNA: TGTGCCAGCAGAGCTAGCGGGGGGGCCGCGCGACAAGAGACCCAGTACTTC.

The chain couples TRBV7-3 to TRBJ2-3, with 7 bases lining up with TRBD1. Trimming cost V 5 bases and J 2 bases; bases outside gene matches: 10. The germline V gene encodes CDR1 SGHTA and CDR2 FQGTGA. The CDR3 is 16 residues long. DNA of the CDR3: TGTGCCAGCAGCCGGGGACAGTACGGACCCACAGATACGCAGTATTTT. Translating it yields CASSRGQYGPTDTQYF.

The chain uses TRBV6-6 and TRBJ2-1; D is unclear. Trimming removed 2 bases from V and 0 bases from J, with 8 bases in between. This CDR3 region has 15 residues. Germline V CDR1 and CDR2: MNHNY, SVGAGI (reference sequence). The CDR3 is CASSYGPSSYNEQFF. The CDR3 DNA is TGTGCCAGCAGTTACGGCCCAAGCTCCTACAATGAGCAGTTCTTC.

The J gene is TRBJ1-5, the V gene TRBV5-6, with D possibly matching TRBD1 (5 bases). Trimming cost V 1 base and J 3 bases, with 11 bases left between them. CDR3 length equals 15 residues. Germline CDR1 reads SGHDT; CDR2 reads YYEEEE. The CDR3 DNA reads as TGTGCCAGCAGCTTGTTCCAGGGAAACAATCAGCCCCAGCATTTT. It yields the protein CASSLFQGNNQPQHF.

DNA for the CDR3: TGTGCCAGTACCCGGGACAGGGGCACCGGGGAGCTGTTTTTT. Protein sequence: CASTRDRGTGELFF. The rearrangement links TRBV7-8 to TRBJ2-2; 10 nucleotides line up with TRBD1. The CDR3 extends over 14 amino acids. Per the germline V gene, CDR1 is SGHVS and CDR2 is FQNEAQ. With V trimmed by 9 bases and J by 4 bases, 5 bases remained unmatched.

The chain employs TRBV3-1 (or the pseudogene TRBV3-2) and TRBJ2-1, with D tentatively TRBD1 (6 bases). Trimming shortened V by 4 bases and J by 7 bases, and 20 bases separated the two germline ends. Germline CDR1 LGHDT, CDR2 YNNKEL (reference sequence). This CDR3 has 16 amino acids. The CDR3 DNA sequence: TGTGCCAGCAGCCGGTGGACAGCCCCTGCTCGGAATGAGCAGTTCTTC. Its translation is CASSRWTAPARNEQFF.